This T cell receptor (beta chain) was recovered during a study of technical replicates of blood from a few donors. Using immunoSEQ multiplex PCR, the repertoire was profiled, and TCRdb retains in-frame clones only, with some absent. The profile covers 55,000 to 65,000 clones, with approximately 97% appearing a single time and approximately 0.21% taken by the ten largest. The sample comprised T cells isolated from PBMCs. The receptor comes from a human donor in good health.

The chain's CDR3 is CSVEDQGRRETQYF. CDR3 DNA: TGCAGCGTTGAAGATCAGGGGCGGAGAGAGACCCAGTACTTC. This sequence joins TRBV29-1 and TRBJ2-5, with TRBD1 as a possible D gene (6 bases). Germline V gives CDR1 SQVTM, CDR2 ANQGSEA. This CDR3 spans 14 amino acids. Trimming cost V 0 bases and J 4 bases, with 12 bases left between them.